This TCR beta chain was sequenced in a study of blood T cell repertoires in COVID-19. Turning to the study itself: T cells, B-cell-depleted T cells, or PBMCs provided the cDNA or gDNA that served as material.

Germline V gene sequence: CDR1 SGHTA, CDR2 FQGNSA. CDR3 size: 16 residues. V dropped 5 bases and J dropped 2; count of bases not matched to a gene: 8. This clone showed up just a few times. Under the authors' procedure: Estimation of nucleated cell counts was performed using reference gene primer amplification. The table came from immunoSEQ multiplex PCR; TCRdb's copy has only in-frame clones and leaves some out. The DNA was the basis for D and trimming; V, J and clone size are from that table. The table includes 200,000 or so clones, about 82% detected once. The sequenced sample was peripheral blood. The rearrangement links TRBV7-2 to TRBJ2-2, with 7 bases that match TRBD2. The clonotype originates from a woman aged 25 to 39 with acute or convalescent COVID-19. The CDR3 sequence is CASSPRAGLNTGELFF. CDR3 nucleotides: TGTGCCAGCAGCCCACGAGCGGGACTCAACACCGGGGAGCTGTTTTTT.